The 19 T cell receptor beta chains reported below all come from one sample, sequenced in a study of blood T cell repertoires in COVID-19. The table came from immunoSEQ multiplex PCR; TCRdb's copy has only in-frame clones and leaves some out. Among 330,000 or so clones listed, about 88% were seen once. Sequenced sample: PBMCs or T cells enriched from blood (not recorded which). These receptors all come from a woman in her 30s who had recovered from COVID-19.

The chain recombines TRBV28 with TRBJ2-3; 9 nucleotides align to TRBD1. The CDR3 runs 15 residues. The ends lost 5 bases at V and 4 bases at J; junction bases unmatched: 7. Germline V CDR1 and CDR2: MDHEN, SYDVKM. The CDR3 region has the DNA TGTGCCAGCAGTGCCCTACAGGGGGCCGCAGATACGCAGTATTTT. Translated, it gives CASSALQGAADTQYF. Full variable domain (rest looked up from reference TRBV28 and TRBJ2-3): DVKVTQSSRYLVKRTGEKVFLECVQDMDHENMFWYRQDPGLGLRLIYFSYDVKMKEKGDIPEGYSVSREKKERFSLILESASTNQTSMYLCASSALQGAADTQYFGPGTRLTVL.

The genes are TRBV28 and TRBJ1-6, with 7 bases aligning to TRBD1. J was trimmed by 4 bases and V by 5 bases; bases with no gene match: 5. The CDR3 length is 15 residues. Germline V gene sequence: CDR1 MDHEN, CDR2 SYDVKM. The CDR3 spells CASSDPTGYNSPLHF. The DNA for the CDR3 is TGTGCCAGCAGTGACCCGACAGGGTATAATTCACCCCTCCACTTT.

The chain combines TRBV25-1 with TRBJ2-1, with D possibly being TRBD1 (6 bases). Trimming took off 6 bases at V and 10 bases at J, with 19 bases between the two ends. Germline-derived CDR1 and CDR2 are MGHDK and SYGVNS. CDR3 length equals 14 residues. CDR3 protein: CASSPTTYRVEQFF. In nucleotides, the CDR3 is TGTGCCAGCAGCCCGACCACATACAGGGTGGAGCAGTTCTTC.

The chain has TRBV18 and TRBJ2-1; 10 bases fit TRBD2. The CDR3 is 14 amino acids. Germline V gives CDR1 KGHSH, CDR2 LQKENI. V shed 5 bases, J shed 8 bases, and the junction held 6 bases outside the gene matches. In DNA, the CDR3 is TGTGCCAGCTCAGCGGGAGCGGGGGGGTATGAGCAGTTCTTC. It translates to CASSAGAGGYEQFF.

V usage is TRBV2 and J usage is TRBJ2-1, with TRBD2 matching 15 bases. V was pared by 7 bases and J by 8 bases, with 3 bases of the junction left unmatched. The CDR3 extends over 14 amino acids. Germline CDR1 reads SNHLY; CDR2 reads FYNNEI. In nucleotides, the CDR3 is TGTGCCAGCAAAGGACTAGCGGGAGGGGATGAGCAGTTCTTC. Its protein product is CASKGLAGGDEQFF.

The chain uses TRBV28 and TRBJ1-1; D is uncertain. CDR3 length: 13 amino acids. Germline loops: CDR1 MDHEN, CDR2 SYDVKM. Deletions cut 8 bases from V and 5 bases from J, with 15 bases between. The CDR3 loop reads CASGTSGSTEAFF. The CDR3 bases are TGTGCCAGCGGTACGAGCGGCAGTACTGAAGCTTTCTTT.

The chain couples TRBV28 to TRBJ1-1, with D possibly matching TRBD1 (6 bases). CDR3 length equals 14 residues. V gave up 6 bases and J gave up 3 bases, with 14 bases separating them. The germline gives CDR1 MDHEN, CDR2 SYDVKM. Here the CDR3 DNA reads TGTGCCAGCAGGACTCAGGGGATTTACACTGAAGCTTTCTTT. Residues: CASRTQGIYTEAFF. Drawing the rest from reference TRBV28 and TRBJ1-1, the complete variable domain is DVKVTQSSRYLVKRTGEKVFLECVQDMDHENMFWYRQDPGLGLRLIYFSYDVKMKEKGDIPEGYSVSREKKERFSLILESASTNQTSMYLCASRTQGIYTEAFFGQGTRLTVV.

This CDR3 reads CASSVEGGPGELFF. CDR3 DNA sequence: TGTGCCAGCAGTGTGGAAGGGGGACCCGGGGAGCTGTTTTTT. V usage is TRBV2 and J usage is TRBJ2-2; weak D call: TRBD1 (6 bases). This CDR3 has 14 amino acids. V lost 4 bases and J lost 6, with 12 bases in between. The germline V gene encodes CDR1 SNHLY and CDR2 FYNNEI.

The V and J genes are TRBV2 and TRBJ2-7; TRBD2 might be the D (6 bases). This CDR3 is built from 15 residues. Germline values: CDR1 SNHLY, CDR2 FYNNEI. Trimming took off 4 bases at V and 6 bases at J, with 19 bases between the two ends. The CDR3 reads CASSVAGTYRSEQYF. The CDR3 nucleotides read TGTGCCAGCAGTGTTGCGGGGACGTATCGGTCCGAGCAGTACTTC.

The V call is TRBV6-5, the J call TRBJ1-4; no clear D gene. Germline V gives CDR1 MNHEY, CDR2 SVGAGI. Trimming pared 4 bases from V and 10 bases from J, leaving 10 bases between. This CDR3 is built from 12 residues. CDR3: CASSSSGGKLFF. CDR3 bases: TGTGCCAGCAGTTCATCGGGAGGAAAACTGTTTTTT.

This chain connects TRBV28 to TRBJ2-5; 8 bases agree with TRBD2. J gave up 5 bases and V 6 bases, and 11 bases lay outside the gene matches. CDR1 and CDR2 (germline): MDHEN, SYDVKM. CDR3 length equals 15 residues. The CDR3 coding sequence is TGTGCCAGCAGCCACTTGAGCGGGAGATATGAGACCCAGTACTTC. Amino acids: CASSHLSGRYETQYF.

The chain combines TRBV5-1 with TRBJ2-3; a weak D match, TRBD2 (6 bases). CDR1 SGHRS and CDR2 YFSETQ come from the germline V gene. The CDR3 sequence is 14 residues long. Trimming pared 2 bases from V and 4 bases from J, leaving 11 bases between. For the CDR3, the DNA is TGCGCCAGCAGCTTCGGGGGATTTTCAGATACGCAGTATTTT. The encoded protein is CASSFGGFSDTQYF.

The chain employs TRBV28 and TRBJ1-1; the match to TRBD1 covers 7 bases. The junction had 17 bases not matched to a gene; V was cut back by 6 bases and J by 10 bases. The length of the CDR3 is 15 residues. CDR1 and CDR2 from the germline V gene are MDHEN and SYDVKM. DNA for the CDR3: TGTGCCAGCAGGCGGACGGACAAACAGGGGAGCGGAGCTTTCTTT. Translating gives CASRRTDKQGSGAFF.

V usage is TRBV9 and J usage is TRBJ2-5; possible D gene TRBD1, 6 bases. Germline V gene lookup returns CDR1 SGDLS and CDR2 YYNGEE. The CDR3 is made up of 16 amino acids. The V gene lost 0 bases and the J gene lost 1 base, with 13 bases spanning the gap. The CDR3 protein is CASSVENRAFQETQYF. For the CDR3, the DNA is TGTGCCAGCAGCGTAGAAAACAGGGCCTTCCAAGAGACCCAGTACTTC.

For the CDR3, the DNA is TGTGCCAGCAGTTTGTTCCAGGGGCAGGGCGAGCAGTACTTC. Translated: CASSLFQGQGEQYF. The chain combines TRBV27 with TRBJ2-7, with D tentatively TRBD1 (6 bases). The CDR3 is 14 residues long. Trimming cost V 3 bases and J 6 bases, with 15 bases left between them. The V gene's germline CDR1 is MNHEY and CDR2 SMNVEV (reference sequence).

The J gene is TRBJ2-7, the V gene TRBV9; 10 nucleotides line up with TRBD2. CDR1 SGDLS and CDR2 YYNGEE come from the germline V gene. The V and J ends lost 1 base and 6 bases, in that order; junction bases with no gene match: 7. CDR3 length equals 15 residues. The CDR3 sequence: CASSVRPGLALEQYF. The CDR3 DNA is TGTGCCAGCAGCGTAAGACCGGGACTAGCGCTCGAGCAGTACTTC.

Here the CDR3 reads CASRRTGGSYEQYF. The CDR3 bases are TGTGCCAGCAGGCGGACAGGGGGCTCCTACGAGCAGTACTTC. The V and J genes are TRBV27 and TRBJ2-7; TRBD1 agrees at 10 bases. Germline CDR1 reads MNHEY; CDR2 reads SMNVEV (reference sequence). This CDR3 has 14 residues. The trim removed 6 bases at V and 0 bases at J, leaving 2 bases unmatched.

The gene calls are TRBV19 and TRBJ1-6, with D possibly matching TRBD1 (5 bases). Trimming took 7 bases from V and 1 from J, leaving 11 bases between them. Germline CDR1 LNHDA, CDR2 SQIVND (reference sequence). This CDR3 is built from 15 residues. CDR3 in DNA: TGTGCCAGTACCCCACAGGCTTCCTATAATTCACCCCTCCACTTT. Its translation: CASTPQASYNSPLHF. Supplemented by reference TRBV19 and TRBJ1-6, the full variable domain reads DGGITQSPKYLFRKEGQNVTLSCEQNLNHDAMYWYRQDPGQGLRLIYYSQIVNDFQKGDIAEGYSVSREKKESFPLTVTSAQKNPTAFYLCASTPQASYNSPLHFGNGTRLTVT.

The CDR3 DNA is TGTGCCAGCAGCACCCGACAGGATGGAAACACCATATATTTT. Protein: CASSTRQDGNTIYF. The chain joins TRBV11-2 to TRBJ1-3; a possible D gene is TRBD1 (6 bases). The CDR3 has 14 amino acids. Germline V gene sequence: CDR1 SGHAT, CDR2 FQNNGV. Deletions cut 5 bases from V and 3 bases from J, with 11 bases between.